Shown below are 6 T cell receptor beta chains from a single sample sequenced in a study of cytomegalovirus exposure and HLA in healthy donors. This PCR relied on a set of 60 Vbeta primers and 13 Jbeta primers. The assay was immunoSEQ multiplex PCR, and TCRdb's table has in-frame clones only and misses some. The table lists some 110,000 clones. The sequencing input was PBMCs. The receptor set was obtained from a young man in good health and CMV-seronegative.

The rearrangement links TRBV2 to TRBJ1-5; a weak D match, TRBD1 (5 bases). Germline loops: CDR1 SNHLY, CDR2 FYNNEI. CDR3 length: 15 amino acids. V lost 3 bases, J lost 7 bases, and 16 bases lay in between. CDR3 DNA sequence: TGTGCCAGCAGTGATGGGCGGCGCCCAGGGCAGCCCCAGCATTTT. It is translated as CASSDGRRPGQPQHF.

The chain is built from TRBV21-1 and TRBJ2-5; TRBD1 is taken as the D call from the table, unchecked against the DNA. TRBV21-1 constitutes a pseudogene. The CDR3 has 21 residues. In DNA, the CDR3 is TGTGCCAGCAGCAAAGCCCCATGGACCGGGACAGGGAATATAGGGTTGGAGACCCAGTACTTC. Its translation is CASSKAPWTGTGNIGLETQYF.

The V call is TRBV28, the J call TRBJ2-5; D call uncertain. The J call is in doubt because the DNA end fits TRBJ2-7 better. The CDR3 has 11 residues. Per germline, CDR1 MDHEN and CDR2 SYDVKM. CDR3 bases: TGTGCCAGCAGCTGGGGCTACGAGCAGTACTTC. Translation gives CASSWGYEQYF.

V is TRBV7-2 and J is TRBJ2-1; 8 nucleotides agree with TRBD2. The CDR3 contains 16 residues. J lost 4 bases, V lost 1 base, and 6 bases had no gene match. Germline V gene data show CDR1 as SGHTA and CDR2 as FQGNSA. As DNA, the CDR3 is TGTGCCAGCAGCTTAGTCGGGACTAGAGGTTACAATGAGCAGTTCTTC. It specifies CASSLVGTRGYNEQFF.

The chain uses TRBV5-1 and TRBJ2-3; D is possibly TRBD2 (5 bases). This CDR3 is 14 amino acids long. Trimming cost V 4 bases and J 1 base, with 10 bases left between them. In germline, CDR1 is SGHRS, CDR2 YFSETQ. CDR3 nucleotides: TGCGCCAGCAGCCTAGAGGGTCGCACAGATACGCAGTATTTT. Amino acids: CASSLEGRTDTQYF.

V is TRBV7-9 and J is TRBJ2-5; 11 nucleotides agree with TRBD2. Trimming took 0 bases from V and 1 from J; bases not matched to a gene: 7. The CDR3 has 18 residues. Germline V gene sequence: CDR1 SEHNR, CDR2 FQNEAQ (reference sequence). CDR3 in DNA: TGTGCCAGCAGCTTAGCGGGAGCGACTAGCGGGATCCAAGAGACCCAGTACTTC. Amino acids: CASSLAGATSGIQETQYF. The full variable domain, rest sourced from reference TRBV7-9 and TRBJ2-5, is DTGVSQNPRHKITKRGQNVTFRCDPISEHNRLYWYRQTLGQGPEFLTYFQNEAQLEKSRLLSDRFSAERPKGSFSTLEIQRTEQGDSAMYLCASSLAGATSGIQETQYFGPGTRLLVL.